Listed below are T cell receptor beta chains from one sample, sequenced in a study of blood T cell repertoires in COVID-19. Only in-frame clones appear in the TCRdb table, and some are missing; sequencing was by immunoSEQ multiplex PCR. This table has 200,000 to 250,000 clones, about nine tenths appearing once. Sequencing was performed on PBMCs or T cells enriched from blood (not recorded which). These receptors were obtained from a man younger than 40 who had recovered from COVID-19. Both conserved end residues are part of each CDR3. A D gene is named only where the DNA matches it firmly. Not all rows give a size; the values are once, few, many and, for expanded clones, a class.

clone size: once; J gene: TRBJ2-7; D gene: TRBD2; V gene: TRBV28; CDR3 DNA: TGTGCCAGCAGTTTTGCTAGCGGGGCCCTCTACGAGCAGTACTTC; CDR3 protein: CASSFASGALYEQYF
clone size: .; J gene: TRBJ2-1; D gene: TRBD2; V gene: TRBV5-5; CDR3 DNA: TGTGCCAGCAGCTCTAGCGGGGGGATACCTAATGAGCAGTTCTTC; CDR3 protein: CASSSSGGIPNEQFF
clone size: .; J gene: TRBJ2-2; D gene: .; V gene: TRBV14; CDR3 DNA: TGTGCCAGCAGCCAAGTGAACAGGGCTGGGCTGTTTTTT; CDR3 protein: CASSQVNRAGLFF
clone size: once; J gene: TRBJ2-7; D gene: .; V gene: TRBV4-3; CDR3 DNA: TGCGCCAGCAGCCAAGAGTCGGGGGGCCCCTACGAGCAGTACTTC; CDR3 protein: CASSQESGGPYEQYF
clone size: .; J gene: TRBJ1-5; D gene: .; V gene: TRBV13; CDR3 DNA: TGTGCCAGCAGCTTAGCGGGTGGGCAGCCCCAGCATTTT; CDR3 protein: CASSLAGGQPQHF
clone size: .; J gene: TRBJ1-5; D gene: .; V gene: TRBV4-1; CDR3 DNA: TGCGCCAGCAGCCAGGGAGATAGCAATCAGCCCCAGCATTTT; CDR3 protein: CASSQGDSNQPQHF
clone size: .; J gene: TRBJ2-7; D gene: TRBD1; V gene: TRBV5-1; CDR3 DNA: TGCGCCAGCAGCAGTGGACAGGGGGCTGGCGAGCAGTACTTC; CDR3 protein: CASSSGQGAGEQYF
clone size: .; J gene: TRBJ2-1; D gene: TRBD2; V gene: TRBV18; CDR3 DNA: TGTGCCAGCTCACCGTCTTCTAGCGGCCATGAGCAGTTCTTC; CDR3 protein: CASSPSSSGHEQFF
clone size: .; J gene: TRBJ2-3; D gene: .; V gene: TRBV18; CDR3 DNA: TGTGCCAGCTCACTCCTGGGACTTAGCACAGATACGCAGTATTTT; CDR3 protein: CASSLLGLSTDTQYF
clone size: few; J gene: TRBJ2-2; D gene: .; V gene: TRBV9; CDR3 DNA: TGTGCCAGCCGGGGGTTGGCCGGGGAGCTGTTTTTT; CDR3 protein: CASRGLAGELFF
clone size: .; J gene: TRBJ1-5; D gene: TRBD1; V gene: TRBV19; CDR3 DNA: TGTGCCAGTAGTATGGGGACAGGGGTTCAGCCCCAGCATTTT; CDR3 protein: CASSMGTGVQPQHF
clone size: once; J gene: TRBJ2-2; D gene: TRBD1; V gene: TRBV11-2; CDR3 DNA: TGTGCCAGCAGCCAAGTAGGGACAGGGGCCCCCGGGGAGCTGTTTTTT; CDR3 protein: CASSQVGTGAPGELFF
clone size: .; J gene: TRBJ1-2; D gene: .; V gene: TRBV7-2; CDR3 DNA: TGTGCCAGCAGCTTAGCGCGGGCAGTTTCCAACTATGGCTACACCTTC; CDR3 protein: CASSLARAVSNYGYTF
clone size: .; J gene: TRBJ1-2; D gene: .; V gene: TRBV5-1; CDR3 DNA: TGCGCCAGCAGCTTGGAAGGGGCCTACACCTTC; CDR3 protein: CASSLEGAYTF
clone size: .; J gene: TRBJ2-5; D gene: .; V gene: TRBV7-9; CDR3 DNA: TGTGCCAGCAGCTCGGGTAGGGAGGAGGAGACCCAGTACTTC; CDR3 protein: CASSSGREEETQYF
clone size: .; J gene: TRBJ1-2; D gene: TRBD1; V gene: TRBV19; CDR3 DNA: TGTGCCAGTAGTATTACGACAGGGGATTCGCATGGCTACACCTTC; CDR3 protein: CASSITTGDSHGYTF
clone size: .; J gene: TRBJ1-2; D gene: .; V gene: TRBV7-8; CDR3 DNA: TGTGCCAGCAGCTTATCCTTCAGCGAGACCTATGGCTACACCTTC; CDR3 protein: CASSLSFSETYGYTF
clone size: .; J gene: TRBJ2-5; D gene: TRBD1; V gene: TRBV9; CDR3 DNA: TGTGCCAGCAGCACCCAGACAGGGGGCTCAGAGACCCAGTACTTC; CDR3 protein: CASSTQTGGSETQYF
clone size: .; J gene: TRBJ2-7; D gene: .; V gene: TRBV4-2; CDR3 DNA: TGTGCCAGCAGCCAAGGTTCGAGCGCCTACGAGCAGTACTTC; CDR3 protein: CASSQGSSAYEQYF